This T cell receptor beta chain came from a study of identical twins. Findings and caveats of the study: Cord blood's abundant beta clonotypes had fewer insertions, unlike memory repertoires.

This clonotype was picked up many times. Its antigen is still unknown. The CDR3 is 14 amino acids. Looked up from germline, CDR1 is MNHEY and CDR2 is SMNVEV (reference sequence). Deletions cut 5 bases from V and 4 bases from J, with 12 bases between. TCRdb re-derived calls from the 5' RACE reads in MiXCR, one entry per CDR3 protein. The sample contains a few hundred thousand distinct CDR3 sequences, about 12% of which appear only once. These data were also filed under a second study, of yellow fever vaccine responses in identical twins.

V and J are TRBV27 and TRBJ2-1; tentatively, D is TRBD1 or TRBD2 (5 bases each). This sequence was found in a woman between 18 and 30 years old in good health. Sequenced sample: memory (CD45RO+) T cells sorted from blood. The chain's CDR3 is CASSRGAGYNEQFF. Written as DNA, the CDR3 is TGTGCCAGCAGTAGAGGGGCAGGGTACAATGAGCAGTTCTTC.